A selection of T cell receptor beta chains follows, all from one sample in a study of blood T cell repertoires in COVID-19. The repertoire was sequenced with immunoSEQ multiplex PCR; TCRdb's copy has only in-frame clones and lacks some. The sample includes 150,000 to 200,000 clones, approximately 80% of them seen just once. What was sequenced was PBMCs or T cells enriched from blood (not recorded which). The receptors were sampled from a woman aged 60 to 75 with acute COVID-19. The CDR3 runs from the conserved cysteine through the conserved F or W. D genes are given only for firm matches. Where a row states a size, it is once, few, many or the class of an expanded clone; other rows omit it.

>TRBV19|TRBJ1-3|NA|NA
CASITASSGNTIYF
TGTGCCAGTATTACAGCAAGCTCTGGAAACACCATATATTTT
>TRBV27|TRBJ1-2|NA|NA
CASSLQGQGITF
TGTGCCAGCAGTTTACAGGGCCAAGGGATCACCTTC
>TRBV12-3/TRBV12-4|TRBJ1-1|NA|NA
CASSFRQGSEAFF
TGTGCCAGCAGTTTCCGCCAGGGGTCTGAAGCTTTCTTT
>TRBV6-2/TRBV6-3|TRBJ2-7|NA|NA
CASSYPTTGLSYEQYF
TGTGCCAGCAGTTACCCGACGACAGGCCTCTCCTACGAGCAGTACTTC
>TRBV10-1|TRBJ2-3|TRBD2|NA
CASSPLAGVWTDTQYF
TGCGCCAGCAGTCCGCTAGCGGGGGTTTGGACAGATACGCAGTATTTT
>TRBV11-2|TRBJ1-1|NA|NA
CASSYVMGHLEAFF
TGTGCCAGCAGCTATGTGATGGGCCACCTTGAAGCTTTCTTT
>TRBV11-3|TRBJ2-1|NA|NA
CASSLDGREPRSEQFF
TGTGCCAGCAGCTTAGATGGAAGGGAGCCACGGAGTGAGCAGTTCTTC
>TRBV11-2|TRBJ1-5|TRBD1|NA
CASSPGQGSLNQPQHF
TGTGCCAGCAGCCCAGGACAGGGATCCCTTAATCAGCCCCAGCATTTT
>TRBV7-8|TRBJ1-3|NA|NA
CASSLAAAGRGNTIYF
TGTGCCAGCAGCTTAGCGGCGGCAGGGCGTGGAAACACCATATATTTT
>TRBV28|TRBJ1-6|NA|NA
CASSPQNSPLHF
TGTGCCAGCAGTCCCCAGAATTCACCCCTCCACTTT
>TRBV4-2|TRBJ1-2|NA|NA
CASQRERDLRGYTF
TGTGCCAGTCAGCGTGAGAGGGATCTTCGTGGCTACACCTTC
>TRBV11-2|TRBJ2-3|TRBD1|NA
CASSLAGGAGDTQYF
TGTGCCAGCAGCTTAGCAGGGGGCGCGGGGGATACGCAGTATTTT
>TRBV7-8|TRBJ1-2|TRBD1|NA
CASSLYRTGYGYTF
TGTGCCAGCAGCTTATATCGGACAGGCTATGGCTACACCTTC
>TRBV6-5|TRBJ2-1|NA|NA
CASSLARALEQFF
TGTGCCAGCAGCCTGGCGAGGGCATTGGAGCAGTTCTTC
>TRBV10-2|TRBJ1-1|NA|NA
CASSFDSNTEAFF
TGCGCCAGCAGCTTCGACAGCAACACTGAAGCTTTCTTT
>TRBV19|TRBJ1-5|TRBD1|NA
CASSPRYRGLIPDSNQPQHF
TGTGCCAGTAGCCCGAGATACAGGGGGCTAATCCCCGACAGCAATCAGCCCCAGCATTTT
>TRBV7-9|TRBJ1-1|TRBD1|few
CASSLGTGSAEAFF
TGTGCCAGCAGCTTAGGGACAGGGAGCGCTGAAGCTTTCTTT
>TRBV3-1/TRBV3-2|TRBJ1-6|NA|few
CASSLQGYGSPLHF
TGTGCCAGCAGCCTACAGGGATACGGTTCACCCCTCCACTTT
>TRBV6-2/TRBV6-3|TRBJ2-2|TRBD1|NA
CASSYSAGTGNFYTGELFF
TGTGCCAGCAGTTACTCTGCCGGGACAGGGAACTTTTACACCGGGGAGCTGTTTTTT
>TRBV5-5|TRBJ1-4|NA|NA
CASSLIFDSFVPEKLFF
TGTGCCAGCAGCTTGATTTTCGACAGCTTCGTACCTGAAAAACTGTTTTTT
>TRBV29-1|TRBJ2-5|NA|NA
CSVVAPGRGTQTQYF
TGCAGCGTTGTGGCGCCCGGTAGGGGAACCCAGACCCAGTACTTC